This T cell receptor beta chain derives from a study of CD8 T cells in Susac syndrome. This clonotype was found once. RNA, at roughly 0.5 to 1 ug, was reverse transcribed with random hexamers. With immunoSEQ multiplex PCR, TCR beta CDR3 was amplified across 54 Vbeta and 13 Jbeta. Each CDR3 protein is one row after TCRdb ran MiXCR on the immunoSEQ multiplex PCR reads. The sample includes approximately 210,000 distinct CDR3 sequences, approximately 94% of them seen just once. While CD8+ and CD4+ T cells were isolated negatively, TEMRA cells were enriched by FACS. The sequence came from a human donor with Susac syndrome. The specimen sequenced was CD4+ T cells from PBMCs.

Here the CDR3 DNA reads TGTGCCAGCAGCGTGGTTTCGGGACAGGGGCAGTATTTT. It codes for CASSVVSGQGQYF. The gene calls are TRBV9 and TRBJ2-3; TRBD1 agrees at 9 bases. This CDR3 has 13 residues. The V gene end was trimmed by 2 bases and the J gene end by 11 bases; junction bases not matched to a gene: 6. In germline, CDR1 is SGDLS, CDR2 YYNGEE.